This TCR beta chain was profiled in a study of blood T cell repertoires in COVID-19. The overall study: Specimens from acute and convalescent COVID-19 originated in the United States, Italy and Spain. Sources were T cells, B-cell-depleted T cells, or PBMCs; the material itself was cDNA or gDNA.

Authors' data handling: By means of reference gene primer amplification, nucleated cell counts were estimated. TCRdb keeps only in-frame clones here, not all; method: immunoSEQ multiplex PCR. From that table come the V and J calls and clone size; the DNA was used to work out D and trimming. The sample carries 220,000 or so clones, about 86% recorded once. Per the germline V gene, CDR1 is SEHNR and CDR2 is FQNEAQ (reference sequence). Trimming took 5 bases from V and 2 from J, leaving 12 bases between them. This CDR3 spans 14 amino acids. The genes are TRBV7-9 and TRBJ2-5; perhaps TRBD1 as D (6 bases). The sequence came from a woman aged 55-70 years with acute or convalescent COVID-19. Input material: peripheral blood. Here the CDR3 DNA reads TGTGCCAGCAGCCTTCGGGACAAGCAAGAGACCCAGTACTTC. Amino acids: CASSLRDKQETQYF.